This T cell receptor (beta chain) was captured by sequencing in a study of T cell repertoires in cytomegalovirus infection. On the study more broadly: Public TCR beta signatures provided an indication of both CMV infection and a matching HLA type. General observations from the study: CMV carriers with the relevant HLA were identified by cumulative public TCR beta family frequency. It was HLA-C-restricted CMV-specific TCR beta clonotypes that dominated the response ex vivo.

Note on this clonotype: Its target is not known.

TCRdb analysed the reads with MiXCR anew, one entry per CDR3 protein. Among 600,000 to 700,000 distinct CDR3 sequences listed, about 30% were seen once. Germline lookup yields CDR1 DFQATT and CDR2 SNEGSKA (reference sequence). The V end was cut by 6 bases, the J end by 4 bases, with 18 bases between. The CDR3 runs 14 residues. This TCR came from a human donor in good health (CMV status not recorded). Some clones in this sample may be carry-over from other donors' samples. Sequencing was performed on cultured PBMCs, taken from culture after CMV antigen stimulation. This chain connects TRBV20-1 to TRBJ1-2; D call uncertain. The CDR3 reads CSANPPEAVYGYTF. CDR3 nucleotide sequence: TGCAGTGCAAACCCCCCAGAGGCAGTCTATGGCTACACCTTC.